What follows are 4 T cell receptor beta chains derived from one specimen sequenced in a study of T cell responses to AZD1222 COVID-19 vaccine. Here immunoSEQ multiplex PCR was the method, and the copy in TCRdb shows in-frame clones only, minus some. Found here are 90,000 to 130,000 clones, about 92% of them singletons; the top ten hold 3% to 3.5%. Sequenced material: peripheral blood, taken on day 0 of MenACWY control vaccination. The receptors stem from an adult in good health.

V gene TRBV29-1 combines with J gene TRBJ2-5; 7 nucleotides agree with TRBD1. CDR3 length: 14 amino acids. V dropped 3 bases and J dropped 4; count of bases not matched to a gene: 8. Germline assignment: CDR1 SQVTM and CDR2 ANQGSEA. CDR3 sequence reads: CSVDHPGGAETQYF. The CDR3 DNA is TGCAGCGTTGATCATCCAGGGGGTGCAGAGACCCAGTACTTC.

This clone was seen once. The chain recombines TRBV6-6 with TRBJ2-5; TRBD1 agrees at 10 bases. CDR1 and CDR2 (germline): MNHNY, SVGAGI (reference sequence). Trimming cost V 5 bases and J 7 bases; bases outside gene matches: 10. The CDR3 sequence is 15 residues long. CDR3 region: CASSLEPGQGTTQYF. The CDR3 bases are TGTGCCAGCAGTCTGGAACCGGGACAGGGGACGACCCAGTACTTC.

The chain carries TRBV6-1 and TRBJ1-5; D gene ambiguous. Germline V gene lookup returns CDR1 MNHNS and CDR2 SASEGT. V was trimmed by 2 bases and J by 7 bases, leaving 9 bases between them. CDR3 length equals 13 residues. DNA for the CDR3: TGTGCCAGCAGTGAATGGGATAGGCAGCCCCAGCATTTT. Residues: CASSEWDRQPQHF.

This sequence joins TRBV7-3 and TRBJ2-2, with D perhaps TRBD1 or TRBD2 (5 bases each). Germline V lookup: CDR1 SGHTA, CDR2 FQGTGA. Trimming shortened V by 3 bases and J by 0 bases, and 8 bases separated the two germline ends. The CDR3 loop spans 15 amino acids. CDR3 coding DNA: TGTGCCAGCAGCTTCGGGACGGCGAACACCGGGGAGCTGTTTTTT. Protein: CASSFGTANTGELFF.